One and the same sample provided the 16 T cell receptor beta chains below, sequenced in a study of control samples from healthy donors and cancer patients. Generated by immunoSEQ multiplex PCR, the TCRdb table keeps only in-frame clones and is missing some. This sample has about 14,000 clones, with 60% to 85% found just once. Sequenced sample: formalin-fixed, paraffin-embedded tissue. All receptors come from a female donor with lung cancer.

The chain uses TRBV14 and TRBJ2-5; no clear D. Trimming took off 2 bases at V and 5 bases at J, with 6 bases between the two ends. This CDR3 comprises 12 residues. Germline CDR1 and CDR2: SGHDN and FVKESK. The CDR3 DNA sequence: TGTGCCAGCAGCCAATTTTTGGAGACCCAGTACTTC. Its translation: CASSQFLETQYF.

The chain employs TRBV7-2 and TRBJ2-1; TRBD1 is a possible D gene (6 bases). V was clipped by 4 bases and J by 4 bases, with 14 bases between them. This CDR3 spans 15 amino acids. CDR1 and CDR2 (germline): SGHTA, FQGNSA. CDR3 nucleotide sequence: TGTGCCAGCAGCTCCGACTCCAGGGGTTACAATGAGCAGTTCTTC. Its translation: CASSSDSRGYNEQFF.

The gene calls are TRBV9 and TRBJ1-2; D ambiguous. Germline V lookup: CDR1 SGDLS, CDR2 YYNGEE. Trimming pared 0 bases from V and 8 bases from J, leaving 14 bases between. The CDR3 runs to 14 residues. This chain's CDR3 is CASSVDVGSRGYTF. The CDR3 nucleotides read TGTGCCAGCAGCGTAGACGTAGGATCGAGGGGCTACACCTTC. The full variable domain, with the rest looked up from reference TRBV9 and TRBJ1-2, is DSGVTQTPKHLITATGQRVTLRCSPRSGDLSVYWYQQSLDQGLQFLIQYYNGEERAKGNILERFSAQQFPDLHSELNLSSLELGDSALYFCASSVDVGSRGYTFGSGTRLTVV.

The chain combines TRBV5-4 with TRBJ2-3; 10 nucleotides agree with TRBD2. V trimming: 0 bases; J trimming: 3 bases; junction bases outside the gene matches: 1. The CDR3 consists of 15 residues. Germline assignment: CDR1 SGHNT and CDR2 YYREEE (reference sequence). CDR3: CASSLDSGGTDTQYF. The CDR3 DNA reads TGTGCCAGCAGCTTGGATAGCGGGGGGACAGATACGCAGTATTTT.

This chain connects TRBV7-8 to TRBJ1-2, with unresolved D. The germline V and J ends were trimmed by 4 bases and 4 bases, with 10 bases remaining between them. Germline V gene sequence: CDR1 SGHVS, CDR2 FQNEAQ. This CDR3 comprises 13 residues. CDR3 amino acids: CASSSVRGYGYTF. The DNA of the CDR3 is TGTGCCAGCAGCTCGGTCCGAGGCTATGGCTACACCTTC.

The rearrangement joins TRBV7-2 to TRBJ2-3; 10 nucleotides match TRBD1. Germline V gene sequence: CDR1 SGHTA, CDR2 FQGNSA. The CDR3 runs to 16 residues. Losses at the gene ends were 8 bases for V and 2 bases for J; bases not matched to a gene: 10. CDR3 sequence: CASGKGTGAITDTQYF. CDR3 DNA: TGTGCCAGCGGAAAAGGGACAGGGGCAATCACAGATACGCAGTATTTT.

V is TRBV3-1 (or the pseudogene TRBV3-2) and J is TRBJ2-5; 10 bases agree with TRBD1. The CDR3 is 16 residues long. Germline CDR1 LGHDT, CDR2 YNNKEL (reference sequence). V lost 5 bases and J lost 7; bases outside the gene matches: 13. CDR3 protein: CASSTPAGTGDGTQYF. The CDR3 DNA follows: TGTGCCAGCAGCACCCCCGCCGGGACAGGGGATGGGACCCAGTACTTC.

This chain joins TRBV5-6 and TRBJ1-4, with 11 bases aligning to TRBD1. The CDR3 covers 15 residues. The J segment lost 8 bases and the V segment lost 2 bases, leaving 5 bases of the junction unmatched. The germline V gene has CDR1 SGHDT and CDR2 YYEEEE. The CDR3 nucleotides read TGTGCCAGCAGCTTTGGGGACAGGGGGAACGAAAAACTGTTTTTT. Translated, it gives CASSFGDRGNEKLFF.

Of note for this clone: The junction shows a germline mismatch at one end, possibly a read error. The CDR3: CASSWTSGNTGELFF. CDR3 coding DNA: TGTGCTAGCAGCTGGACTAGCGGGAACACCGGGGAGCTGTTTTTT. The chain carries TRBV7-7 and TRBJ2-2; 10 bases agree with TRBD2. The CDR3 has 15 amino acids. Per the germline V gene, CDR1 is SSHAT and CDR2 is FNYEAQ (reference sequence).

The chain joins TRBV9 to TRBJ2-3; D gene ambiguous. Germline assignment: CDR1 SGDLS and CDR2 YYNGEE. The length of the CDR3 is 15 residues. V was cut by 0 bases and J by 0 bases, with 8 bases left in between. DNA for the CDR3: TGTGCCAGCAGCGTAGTCCCAATTAGCACAGATACGCAGTATTTT. It encodes CASSVVPISTDTQYF.

For the CDR3, the DNA is TGTGCCAGTAGTATGCTAGGACAGGGGAACGAGCAGTACTTC. The encoded protein is CASSMLGQGNEQYF. The chain is built from TRBV19 and TRBJ2-7; 9 positions agree with TRBD1. Germline lookup yields CDR1 LNHDA and CDR2 SQIVND (reference sequence). The CDR3 covers 14 residues. J gave up 5 bases and V 3 bases, and 5 bases lay outside the gene matches.

The chain employs TRBV6-6 and TRBJ2-3, with TRBD2 as a possible D gene (6 bases). The CDR3 runs to 11 residues. The germline V gene has CDR1 MNHNY and CDR2 SVGAGI (reference sequence). Between the trimmed V and J ends, which lost 8 bases and 4 bases, there was a span of 7 bases. The CDR3 sequence: CASGGSDTQYF. CDR3 nucleotides: TGTGCCAGCGGGGGGTCAGATACGCAGTATTTT.

In this sample, this clone turned up a few times. The chain couples TRBV4-3 to TRBJ1-5; D might be TRBD1 (6 bases). The CDR3 is 16 amino acids. CDR1 LGHNA and CDR2 YSLEER come from the germline V gene. Trimming cost V 2 bases and J 0 bases, with 11 bases left between them. CDR3 in amino acids: CASSQNREISNQPQHF. CDR3 bases: TGCGCCAGCAGCCAAAACAGGGAGATTAGCAATCAGCCCCAGCATTTT.

This clone was observed a few times. The gene calls are TRBV18 and TRBJ2-7, with D hard to call. CDR1 and CDR2 (germline): KGHSH, LQKENI. Trimming removed 6 bases from V and 4 bases from J, with 10 bases in between. This CDR3 has 12 amino acids. The CDR3 DNA reads TGTGCCAGCTCCCCTGCGGCTTACGAGCAGTACTTC. Translated, it gives CASSPAAYEQYF. The full variable domain, rest sourced from reference TRBV18 and TRBJ2-7, is NAGVMQNPRHLVRRRGQEARLRCSPMKGHSHVYWYRQLPEEGLKFMVYLQKENIIDESGMPKERFSAEFPKEGPSILRIQQVVRGDSAAYFCASSPAAYEQYFGPGTRLTVT.

V is TRBV5-1 and J is TRBJ2-3, with TRBD2 identical over 10 bases. The ends lost 4 bases at V and 3 bases at J; junction bases unmatched: 11. The CDR3 length is 17 residues. The germline V gene has CDR1 SGHRS and CDR2 YFSETQ. CDR3 DNA sequence: TGCGCCAGCAGCCCATACCTTAGCGGGGGGAGTACAGATACGCAGTATTTT. Encoded protein: CASSPYLSGGSTDTQYF.

This clone has just one count. The rearrangement links TRBV11-3 to TRBJ2-2; either TRBD1 or TRBD2 may supply D (5 bases each). The germline V gene has CDR1 SGHNT and CDR2 YENEEA. The CDR3 runs to 14 residues. V was trimmed by 4 bases and J by 7 bases, leaving 13 bases between them. In DNA form, the CDR3 reads TGTGCCAGCAGCTCACTAGGGGTGGTCGGGGAGCTGTTTTTT. It encodes CASSSLGVVGELFF.